The T cell receptor beta chain described here comes from a study of blood T cells in healthy people across ages. CDR1 is MDHEN and CDR2 is SYDVKM in the germline V gene. Trimming cost V 4 bases and J 7 bases, with 19 bases left between them. CDR3 length: 15 residues. The second PCR ran about 6 to 12 cycles with a sample-barcoded 5' primer and J-beta primers. TCRdb re-called the 5' RACE reads with MiXCR, one entry per CDR3 protein. The repertoire includes some 800,000 distinct CDR3 sequences, roughly 25% of them detected once, and under 4.5% sits in the top ten. These data were also filed under a second study, of T cells of mothers and their children.

Sequencing used blood. The TCR originated in a boy aged 5-17 years in good health. The chain has TRBV28 and TRBJ2-5; possible D gene TRBD1, 7 bases. As DNA, the CDR3 is TGTGCCAGCAGTTCCACAGACAGGGAGGTGGGGACCCAGTACTTC. Translated, it gives CASSSTDREVGTQYF.